The rows below give T cell receptor beta chains drawn from one sample of a study of T cell responses to AZD1222 COVID-19 vaccine. Generated by immunoSEQ multiplex PCR, the TCRdb table keeps only in-frame clones and is missing some. Altogether more than 95,000 clones are present, about 92% being singletons, with the ten largest covering 4.4%. The specimen was peripheral blood, collected on day 0 of MenACWY control vaccination. These TCRs come from an adult in good health. The CDR3 runs from the conserved cysteine through the conserved F or W. The D gene is left open where the match is weak. Some rows have no size entry. The others give once, few or many, or a class for an expanded clone.

cdr3_nt	cdr3_aa	v_call	j_call	d_call	clone_size
TGCGCCAGCAGCCCACCCGGGGCCGAGCAGTACTTC	CASSPPGAEQYF	TRBV5-1	TRBJ2-7	-	-
TGTGCCAGCAGTTTCGCGGGGGGCTACGAGCAGTACTTC	CASSFAGGYEQYF	TRBV12-3/TRBV12-4	TRBJ2-7	TRBD2	-
TGTGCCAGCAGTTTATCTCCTAGCGGGTCCTCCTACGAGCAGTACTTC	CASSLSPSGSSYEQYF	TRBV27	TRBJ2-7	TRBD2	-
TGTGCCACCACATACAATGAGCAGTTCTTC	CATTYNEQFF	TRBV6-5	TRBJ2-1	-	-
TGTGCCAGCAGCTTAGGGGGGTACGAGCAGTACTTC	CASSLGGYEQYF	TRBV5-4	TRBJ2-7	-	-
TGTGCCACCAGCAGAAGCGGGAGGGGAGAGACCCAGTACTTC	CATSRSGRGETQYF	TRBV15	TRBJ2-5	TRBD2	-
TGTGCCACCAGCAGAGATCTTTACCCAGACTACAATGAGCAGTTCTTC	CATSRDLYPDYNEQFF	TRBV15	TRBJ2-1	-	-
TGTGCCAGCAGTTACCGAGGGACAGGGGAATTATACGAGCAGTACTTC	CASSYRGTGELYEQYF	TRBV6-5	TRBJ2-7	TRBD1	-
TGTGCCAGCAGTGAAGCGCAAGGGCAAAACAATCAGCCCCAGCATTTT	CASSEAQGQNNQPQHF	TRBV6-1	TRBJ1-5	-	-
TGTGCCAGCAGCTTAGACAGTTTCTATGGCTACACCTTC	CASSLDSFYGYTF	TRBV7-2	TRBJ1-2	-	-
TGTGCCACCAGTGATTTGGACAGGGGACGAGAGACCCAGTACTTC	CATSDLDRGRETQYF	TRBV24-1	TRBJ2-5	TRBD1	-
TGTGCCAGCAGCTTGGACAGGGTCACTGAAGCTTTCTTT	CASSLDRVTEAFF	TRBV5-5	TRBJ1-1	-	-
TGTGCCAGCTCACCCGCTCGGGGGGCGAATTCACCCCTCCACTTT	CASSPARGANSPLHF	TRBV18	TRBJ1-6	-	-
TGTGCCAGCGCAGCGGGGCGTACCTACAATGAGCAGTTCTTC	CASAAGRTYNEQFF	TRBV11-2	TRBJ2-1	TRBD2	-
TGTGCCAGCAGTCTACGACAGAATCCGACTAATGAAAAACTGTTTTTT	CASSLRQNPTNEKLFF	TRBV6-2/TRBV6-3	TRBJ1-4	-	-
TGTGCCAGTATGGGACAGGAGGACAATGAGCAGTTCTTC	CASMGQEDNEQFF	TRBV19	TRBJ2-1	TRBD1	-
TGTGCCAGCAGCTCTCGACTAGCGACCATCCAAGAGACCCAGTACTTC	CASSSRLATIQETQYF	TRBV7-8	TRBJ2-5	TRBD2	-
TGTGCCAGCACCCCGGGCTTGGGGGTCAAAAACATTCAGTACTTC	CASTPGLGVKNIQYF	TRBV6-6	TRBJ2-4	-	-
TGTGCCAGCAGTTACTCGGGACAGAGGACTGATCAGTACTTC	CASSYSGQRTDQYF	TRBV6-6	TRBJ2-7	TRBD1	-
TGTGCCAGCAGCTTCTTGGGGGGTCAAGAGACCCAGTACTTC	CASSFLGGQETQYF	TRBV7-9	TRBJ2-5	-	-
TGTGCCAGCAGCTTAACCCCGCCGGGGGAGCAGTACTTC	CASSLTPPGEQYF	TRBV5-8	TRBJ2-7	-	-
TGCGCCAGCAGCTTCGGAGGGATTGAGGACACTGAAGCTTTCTTT	CASSFGGIEDTEAFF	TRBV5-1	TRBJ1-1	-	once
TGTGCCAGCTACCATTGGGGGGAGAATGAGCAGTTCTTC	CASYHWGENEQFF	TRBV12-3/TRBV12-4	TRBJ2-1	-	-
TGTGCCAGCTTGGATGTCGGGACAGGGGGCTTCGCTGAAGCTTTCTTT	CASLDVGTGGFAEAFF	TRBV28	TRBJ1-1	TRBD1	-
TGTGCCAGCAGCTCTAGGTCCGGGACCAGCACAGATACGCAGTATTTT	CASSSRSGTSTDTQYF	TRBV7-2	TRBJ2-3	-	once
TGTGCCAGCAGTTACGGAAGACAGGGGAGGAGTACTGAAGCTTTCTTT	CASSYGRQGRSTEAFF	TRBV6-5	TRBJ1-1	TRBD1	-
TGTGCCAGCAGTTTAGGGGACAAGAGCACAGATACGCAGTATTTT	CASSLGDKSTDTQYF	TRBV27	TRBJ2-3	-	-
TGTGCCAGCAGCTTGGGGCAAAGCCAAGAGACCCAGTACTTC	CASSLGQSQETQYF	TRBV11-3	TRBJ2-5	-	-
TGTGCCAGCAGTTACGGTAGGGGATCCTACGAGCAGTACTTC	CASSYGRGSYEQYF	TRBV6-5	TRBJ2-7	-	-
TGTGCCAGCAGCCAATCCCCCCGACTAGCGGGCTACGAGCAGTACTTC	CASSQSPRLAGYEQYF	TRBV3-1/TRBV3-2	TRBJ2-7	TRBD2	-